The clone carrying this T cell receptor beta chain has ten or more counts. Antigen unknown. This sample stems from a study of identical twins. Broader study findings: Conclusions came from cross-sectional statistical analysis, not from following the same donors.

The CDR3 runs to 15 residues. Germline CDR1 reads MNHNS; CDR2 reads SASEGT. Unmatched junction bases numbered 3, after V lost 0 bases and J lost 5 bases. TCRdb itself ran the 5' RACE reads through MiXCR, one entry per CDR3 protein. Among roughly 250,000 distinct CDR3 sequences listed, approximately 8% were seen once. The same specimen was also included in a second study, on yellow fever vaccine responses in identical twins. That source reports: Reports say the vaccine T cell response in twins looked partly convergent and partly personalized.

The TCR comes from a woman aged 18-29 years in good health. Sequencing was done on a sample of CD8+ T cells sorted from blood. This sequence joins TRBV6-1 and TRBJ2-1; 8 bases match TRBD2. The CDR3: CASSEALLADNEQFF. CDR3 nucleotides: TGTGCCAGCAGTGAAGCGCTACTAGCGGACAATGAGCAGTTCTTC.